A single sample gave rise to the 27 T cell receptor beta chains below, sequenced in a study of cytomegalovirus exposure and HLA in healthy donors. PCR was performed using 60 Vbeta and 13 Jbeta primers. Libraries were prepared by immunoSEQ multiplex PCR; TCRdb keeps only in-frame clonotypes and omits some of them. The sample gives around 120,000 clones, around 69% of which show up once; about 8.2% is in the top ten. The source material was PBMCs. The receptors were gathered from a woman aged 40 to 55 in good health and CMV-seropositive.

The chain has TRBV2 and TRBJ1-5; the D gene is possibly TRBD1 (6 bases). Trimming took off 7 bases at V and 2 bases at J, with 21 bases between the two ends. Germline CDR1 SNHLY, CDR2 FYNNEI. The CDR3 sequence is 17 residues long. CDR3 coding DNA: TGTGCCAGCACAGCCAGGTTCTATCCAGGGGGCAATCAGCCCCAGCATTTT. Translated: CASTARFYPGGNQPQHF.

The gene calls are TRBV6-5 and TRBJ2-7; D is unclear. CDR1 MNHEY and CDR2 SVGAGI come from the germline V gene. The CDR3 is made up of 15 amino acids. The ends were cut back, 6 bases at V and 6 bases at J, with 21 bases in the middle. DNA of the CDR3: TGTGCCAGCAGCCTGACAACCGCTTCCTATTTCGAGCAGTACTTC. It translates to CASSLTTASYFEQYF.

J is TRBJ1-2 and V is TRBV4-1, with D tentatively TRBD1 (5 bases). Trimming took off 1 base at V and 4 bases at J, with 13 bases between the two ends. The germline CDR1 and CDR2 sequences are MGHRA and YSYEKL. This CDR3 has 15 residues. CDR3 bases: TGCGCCAGCAGCCAAGTTACCAGGGAAGGCTATGGCTACACCTTC. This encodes CASSQVTREGYGYTF.

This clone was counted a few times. The CDR3 DNA is TGTGCCAGCAGCTTAGGGGACAGTAATGAAAAACTGTTTTTT. Its translation: CASSLGDSNEKLFF. The rearrangement uses TRBV11-2 and TRBJ1-4; 7 bases match TRBD1. The CDR3 is made up of 14 amino acids. The V gene's germline CDR1 is SGHAT and CDR2 FQNNGV. J lost 4 bases, V lost 1 base, and 0 bases had no gene match.

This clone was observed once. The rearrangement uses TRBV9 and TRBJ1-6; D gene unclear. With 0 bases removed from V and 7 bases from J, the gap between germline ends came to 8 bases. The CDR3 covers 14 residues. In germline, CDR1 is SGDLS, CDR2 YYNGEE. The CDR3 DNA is TGTGCCAGCAGCGTAGCGCCACAGAATTCACCCCTCCACTTT. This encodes CASSVAPQNSPLHF.

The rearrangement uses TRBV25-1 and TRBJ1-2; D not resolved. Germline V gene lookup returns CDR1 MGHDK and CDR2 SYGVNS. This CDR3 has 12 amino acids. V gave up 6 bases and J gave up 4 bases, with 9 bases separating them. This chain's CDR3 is CASRMEGYGYTF. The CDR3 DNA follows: TGTGCCAGCAGGATGGAGGGCTATGGCTACACCTTC.

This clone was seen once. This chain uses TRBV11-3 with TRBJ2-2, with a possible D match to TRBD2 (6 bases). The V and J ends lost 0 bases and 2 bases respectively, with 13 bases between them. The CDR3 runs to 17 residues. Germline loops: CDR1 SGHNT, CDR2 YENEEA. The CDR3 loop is CASSLDFGGSNTGELFF. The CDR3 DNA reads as TGTGCCAGCAGCTTAGATTTCGGGGGTTCTAACACCGGGGAGCTGTTTTTT.

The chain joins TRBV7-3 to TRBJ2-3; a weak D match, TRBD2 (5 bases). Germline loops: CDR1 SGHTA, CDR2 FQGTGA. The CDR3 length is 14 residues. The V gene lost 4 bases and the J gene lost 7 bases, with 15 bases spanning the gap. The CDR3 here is CASSYEGGLNTQYF. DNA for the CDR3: TGTGCCAGCAGCTACGAGGGTGGCCTGAATACGCAGTATTTT.

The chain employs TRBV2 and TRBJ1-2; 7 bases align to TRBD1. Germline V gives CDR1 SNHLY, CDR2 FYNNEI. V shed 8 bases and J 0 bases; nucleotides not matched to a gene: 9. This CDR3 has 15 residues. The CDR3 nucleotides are TGTGCCAGCTACCCAGAGACAGGGCCTAACTATGGCTACACCTTC. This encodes CASYPETGPNYGYTF.

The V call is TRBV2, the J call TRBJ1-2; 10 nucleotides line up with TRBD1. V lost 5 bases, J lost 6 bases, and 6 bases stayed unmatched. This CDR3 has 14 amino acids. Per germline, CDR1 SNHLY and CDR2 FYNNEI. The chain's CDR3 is CASSSPGTGDGYTF. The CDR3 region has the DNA TGTGCCAGCAGTTCTCCCGGGACAGGGGATGGCTACACCTTC. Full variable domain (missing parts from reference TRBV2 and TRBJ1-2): EPEVTQTPSHQVTQMGQEVILRCVPISNHLYFYWYRQILGQKVEFLVSFYNNEISEKSEIFDDQFSVERPDGSNFTLKIRSTKLEDSAMYFCASSSPGTGDGYTFGSGTRLTVV.

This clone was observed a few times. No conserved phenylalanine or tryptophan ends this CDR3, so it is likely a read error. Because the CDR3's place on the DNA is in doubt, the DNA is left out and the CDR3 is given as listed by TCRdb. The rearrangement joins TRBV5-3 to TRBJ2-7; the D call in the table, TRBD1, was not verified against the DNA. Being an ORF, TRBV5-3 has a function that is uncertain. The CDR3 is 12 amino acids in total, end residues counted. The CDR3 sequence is CARSSVRGQGHI.

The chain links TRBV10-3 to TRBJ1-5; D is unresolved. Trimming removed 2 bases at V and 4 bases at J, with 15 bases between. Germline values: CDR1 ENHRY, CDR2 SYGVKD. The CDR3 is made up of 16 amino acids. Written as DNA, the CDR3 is TGTGCCATCAGTGAGGAGTGGGGAGGGATGAATCAGCCCCAGCATTTT. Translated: CAISEEWGGMNQPQHF.

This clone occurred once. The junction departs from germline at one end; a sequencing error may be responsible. The CDR3 region has the DNA TGTGCCAGCGGGAAACGGGGGGTATACACTGAGCAGTTCTTC. This sequence encodes CASGKRGVYTEQFF. The J gene is TRBJ2-1, the V gene TRBV2, with 7 bases fitting TRBD2. This CDR3 spans 14 amino acids. Germline values: CDR1 SNHLY, CDR2 FYNNEI. Together with reference TRBV2 and TRBJ2-1, the CDR3 gives the full variable domain: EPEVTQTPSHQVTQMGQEVILRCVPISNHLYFYWYRQILGQKVEFLVSFYNNEISEKSEIFDDQFSVERPDGSNFTLKIRSTKLEDSAMYFCASGKRGVYTEQFFGPGTRLTVL.

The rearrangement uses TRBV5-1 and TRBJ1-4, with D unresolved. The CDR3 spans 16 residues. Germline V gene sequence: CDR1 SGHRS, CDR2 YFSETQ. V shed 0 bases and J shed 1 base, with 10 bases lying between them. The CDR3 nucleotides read TGCGCCAGCAGCTTGGACCCGTTTAGAACTAATGAAAAACTGTTTTTT. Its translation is CASSLDPFRTNEKLFF.

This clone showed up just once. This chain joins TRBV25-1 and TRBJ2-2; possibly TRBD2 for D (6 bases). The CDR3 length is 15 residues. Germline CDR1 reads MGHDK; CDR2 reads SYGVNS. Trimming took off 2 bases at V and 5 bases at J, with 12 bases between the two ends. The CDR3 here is CASSEPGRNTGELFF. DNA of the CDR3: TGTGCCAGCAGTGAACCAGGGAGGAATACCGGGGAGCTGTTTTTT.

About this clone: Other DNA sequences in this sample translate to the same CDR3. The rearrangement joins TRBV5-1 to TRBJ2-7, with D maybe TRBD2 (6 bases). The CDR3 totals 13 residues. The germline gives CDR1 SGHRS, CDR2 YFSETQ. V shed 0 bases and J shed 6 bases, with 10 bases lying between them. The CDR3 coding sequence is TGCGCCAGCAGCTTGGGGCAGGGAGGCGAGCAGTACTTC. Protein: CASSLGQGGEQYF.

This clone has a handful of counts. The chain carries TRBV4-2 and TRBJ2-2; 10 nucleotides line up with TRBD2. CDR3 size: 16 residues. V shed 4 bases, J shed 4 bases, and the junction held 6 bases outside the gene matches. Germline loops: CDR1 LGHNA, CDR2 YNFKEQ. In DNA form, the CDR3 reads TGTGCCAGCAGCCGAGGACTAGCGGAGTCCACCGGGGAGCTGTTTTTT. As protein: CASSRGLAESTGELFF.

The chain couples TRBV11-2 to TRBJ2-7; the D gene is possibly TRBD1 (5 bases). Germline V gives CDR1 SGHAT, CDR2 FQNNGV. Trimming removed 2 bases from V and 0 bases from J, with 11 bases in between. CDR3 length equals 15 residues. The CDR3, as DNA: TGTGCCAGCAGCTTAATTTTAGGGGTCTCCTACGAGCAGTACTTC. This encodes CASSLILGVSYEQYF.

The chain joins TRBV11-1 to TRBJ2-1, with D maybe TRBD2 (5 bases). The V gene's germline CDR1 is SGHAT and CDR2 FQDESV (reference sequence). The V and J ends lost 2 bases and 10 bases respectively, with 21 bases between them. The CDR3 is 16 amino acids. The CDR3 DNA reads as TGTGCCAGCAGCTTATTGCAAGGAACGCAAAGAGGGGAGCAGTTCTTC. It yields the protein CASSLLQGTQRGEQFF.

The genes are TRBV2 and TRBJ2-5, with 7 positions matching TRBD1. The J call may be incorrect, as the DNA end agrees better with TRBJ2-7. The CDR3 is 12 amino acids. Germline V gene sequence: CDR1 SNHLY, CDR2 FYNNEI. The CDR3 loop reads CASSRDSIEQYF. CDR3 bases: TGTGCCAGCAGCCGGGACAGTATCGAGCAGTACTTC.

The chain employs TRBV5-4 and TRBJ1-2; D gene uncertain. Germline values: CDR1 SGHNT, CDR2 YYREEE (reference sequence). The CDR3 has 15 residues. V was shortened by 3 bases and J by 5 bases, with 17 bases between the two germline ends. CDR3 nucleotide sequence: TGTGCCAGCAGCTCCTATTTTCCAGAGGAATATGGCTACACCTTC. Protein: CASSSYFPEEYGYTF. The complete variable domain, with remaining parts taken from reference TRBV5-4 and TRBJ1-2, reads ETGVTQSPTHLIKTRGQQVTLRCSSQSGHNTVSWYQQALGQGPQFIFQYYREEENGRGNFPPRFSGLQFPNYSSELNVNALELDDSALYLCASSSYFPEEYGYTFGSGTRLTVV.

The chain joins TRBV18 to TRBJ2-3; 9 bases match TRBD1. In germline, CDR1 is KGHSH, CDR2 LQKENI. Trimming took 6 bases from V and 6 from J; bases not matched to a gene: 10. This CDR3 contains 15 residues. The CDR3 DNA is TGTGCCAGCTCTCATAACAGGGGGCGAGACGATACGCAGTATTTT. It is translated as CASSHNRGRDDTQYF.

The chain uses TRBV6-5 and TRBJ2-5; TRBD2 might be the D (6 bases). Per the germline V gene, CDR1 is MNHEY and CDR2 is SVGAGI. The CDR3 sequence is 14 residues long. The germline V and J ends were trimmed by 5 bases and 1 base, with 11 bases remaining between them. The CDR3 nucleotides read TGTGCCAGCAGTCCCCGGGACTTCCAAGAGACCCAGTACTTC. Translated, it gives CASSPRDFQETQYF.

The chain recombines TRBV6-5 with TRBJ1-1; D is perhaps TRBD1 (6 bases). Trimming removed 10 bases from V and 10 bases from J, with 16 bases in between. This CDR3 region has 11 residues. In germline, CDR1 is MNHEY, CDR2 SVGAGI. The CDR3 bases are TGTGCCACTAAGGGGGTAACCTCAGCTTTCTTT. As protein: CATKGVTSAFF.

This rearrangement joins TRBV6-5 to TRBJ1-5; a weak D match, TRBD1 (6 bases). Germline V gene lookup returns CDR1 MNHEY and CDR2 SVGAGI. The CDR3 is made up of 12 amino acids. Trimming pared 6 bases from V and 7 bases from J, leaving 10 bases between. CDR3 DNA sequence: TGTGCCAGCAGGACAGGATCCCAGCCCCAGCATTTT. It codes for CASRTGSQPQHF.

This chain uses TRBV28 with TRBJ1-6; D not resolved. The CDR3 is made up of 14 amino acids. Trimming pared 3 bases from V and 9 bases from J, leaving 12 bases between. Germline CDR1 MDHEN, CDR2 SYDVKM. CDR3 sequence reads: CASSFRVAGSPLHF. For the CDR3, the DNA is TGTGCCAGCAGTTTTAGAGTTGCTGGTTCACCCCTCCACTTT.

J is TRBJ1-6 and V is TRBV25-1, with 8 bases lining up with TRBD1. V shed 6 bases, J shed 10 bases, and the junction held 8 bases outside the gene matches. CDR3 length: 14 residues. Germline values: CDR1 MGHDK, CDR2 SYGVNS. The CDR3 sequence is CASSVGQGRSPLHF. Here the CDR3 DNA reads TGTGCCAGCAGCGTAGGACAGGGACGGTCACCCCTCCACTTT.